One and the same sample provided the 16 T cell receptor beta chains below, sequenced in a study of blood T cell repertoires in COVID-19. Assay: immunoSEQ multiplex PCR; the TCRdb copy retains only in-frame clones and omits some. The table shows 250,000 to 300,000 clones, with more than 70% occurring only once. The sample comprised PBMCs or T cells enriched from blood (not recorded which). The receptors originated from a woman aged 55-69 years in a cohort exposed to, infected with or recovered from COVID-19 (not recorded which).

Only a few counts were recorded for this clone. The rearrangement uses TRBV3-1 (or the pseudogene TRBV3-2) and TRBJ2-1; TRBD2 aligns across 12 bases. This CDR3 spans 20 amino acids. Germline V gene lookup returns CDR1 LGHDT and CDR2 YNNKEL (reference sequence). V trimming: 0 bases; J trimming: 0 bases; junction bases outside the gene matches: 9. For the CDR3, the DNA is TGTGCCAGCAGCCAAGATACAGGACTAGCGGGACCGAGCTCCTACAATGAGCAGTTCTTC. It translates to CASSQDTGLAGPSSYNEQFF.

The CDR3 sequence: CASNLQGTYEQYF. CDR3 nucleotide sequence: TGTGCCAGCAACCTTCAGGGGACCTACGAGCAGTACTTC. V and J are TRBV5-4 and TRBJ2-7; tentative D call: TRBD1 (6 bases). This CDR3 region has 13 residues. The V end was cut by 6 bases, the J end by 2 bases, with 12 bases between. Germline CDR1 SGHNT, CDR2 YYREEE (reference sequence).

This chain links TRBV11-2 with TRBJ1-2; D is possibly TRBD1 (5 bases). The ends were cut back, 4 bases at V and 8 bases at J, with 14 bases in the middle. The CDR3 is 13 residues long. In germline, CDR1 is SGHAT, CDR2 FQNNGV. The CDR3 is CASSSLRQPGYTF. CDR3 nucleotides: TGTGCCAGCAGCTCTCTCCGACAGCCCGGCTACACCTTC.

The chain couples TRBV7-8 to TRBJ1-2; 8 positions agree with TRBD1. With 3 bases clipped from V and 8 bases from J, the junction kept 17 bases outside the gene matches. Per germline, CDR1 SGHVS and CDR2 FQNEAQ. The CDR3 spans 17 residues. This chain's CDR3 is CASSFALRDRSSSGYTF. The DNA for the CDR3 is TGTGCCAGCAGCTTCGCTCTCCGGGACAGGTCTTCGAGCGGCTACACCTTC.

The V call is TRBV7-3, the J call TRBJ2-3, with D possibly being TRBD2 (6 bases). The V gene lost 2 bases and the J gene lost 1 base, with 10 bases spanning the gap. The CDR3 has 15 residues. The germline V gene encodes CDR1 SGHTA and CDR2 FQGTGA. The CDR3 sequence is CASSLAGRGTDTQYF. The DNA of the CDR3 is TGTGCCAGCAGCTTAGCGGGACGGGGCACAGATACGCAGTATTTT.

This sequence joins TRBV10-3 and TRBJ2-7; possible D gene TRBD2, 6 bases. This CDR3 is 13 amino acids long. Trimming removed 2 bases at V and 4 bases at J, with 9 bases between. Germline V lookup: CDR1 ENHRY, CDR2 SYGVKD. CDR3 region: CAISEGGNYEQYF. Written as DNA, the CDR3 is TGTGCCATCAGTGAGGGGGGGAATTACGAGCAGTACTTC.

This clone was seen more than once but under ten times. The genes are TRBV5-4 and TRBJ2-6; D perhaps matches TRBD2 (5 bases). CDR3 length equals 15 residues. The V gene lost 0 bases and the J gene lost 1 base, with 5 bases spanning the gap. Germline CDR1 and CDR2: SGHNT and YYREEE (reference sequence). The DNA for the CDR3 is TGTGCCAGCAGCTTGGCGGGGTCTGGGGCCAACGTCCTGACTTTC. Translated: CASSLAGSGANVLTF.

The chain couples TRBV9 to TRBJ2-3, with D possibly TRBD2 on 6 matching bases. V was shortened by 7 bases and J by 6 bases, with 12 bases between the two germline ends. This CDR3 region has 12 residues. Per the germline V gene, CDR1 is SGDLS and CDR2 is YYNGEE. CDR3 residues: CASRGSGDTQYF. The CDR3 nucleotides read TGTGCCAGCCGGGGGTCAGGTGATACGCAGTATTTT.

This clone was recorded once. The chain couples TRBV5-1 to TRBJ1-2, with unresolved D. Between the trimmed V and J ends, which lost 4 bases and 3 bases, there was a span of 7 bases. Germline CDR1 and CDR2: SGHRS and YFSETQ. The CDR3 covers 12 residues. The CDR3: CASSPGHYGYTF. For the CDR3, the DNA is TGCGCCAGCAGCCCTGGGCACTATGGCTACACCTTC.

The chain couples TRBV6-2 or TRBV6-3 to TRBJ2-1; 9 bases align to TRBD2. CDR3 length: 15 residues. Germline V CDR1 and CDR2: MNHEY, SVGEGT. The V and J ends lost 4 bases and 9 bases, in that order; junction bases with no gene match: 10. For the CDR3, the DNA is TGTGCCAGCAGTTTCCTACAGGCGGGAGGGGGTGAGCAGTTCTTC. This gives the protein CASSFLQAGGGEQFF.

This clone was recorded once. This sample also contains other DNA sequences that code for the same CDR3. The chain employs TRBV28 and TRBJ2-5; no clear D gene. The CDR3 runs 11 residues. From germline, CDR1 is MDHEN and CDR2 SYDVKM. V lost 3 bases and J 4 bases, leaving 3 bases between the germline ends. CDR3 residues: CASSLRETQYF. Here the CDR3 DNA reads TGTGCCAGCAGTTTGAGAGAGACCCAGTACTTC. Full variable domain (missing parts from reference TRBV28 and TRBJ2-5): DVKVTQSSRYLVKRTGEKVFLECVQDMDHENMFWYRQDPGLGLRLIYFSYDVKMKEKGDIPEGYSVSREKKERFSLILESASTNQTSMYLCASSLRETQYFGPGTRLLVL.

CDR3 sequence: CASSQDTTSGRYQQYF. CDR3 bases: TGCGCCAGCAGCCAAGATACGACTAGCGGGAGGTATCAGCAGTACTTC. The V and J genes are TRBV4-3 and TRBJ2-7, with 13 bases aligning to TRBD2. V lost 0 bases, J lost 8 bases, and 7 bases stayed unmatched. The CDR3 runs 16 residues. Germline CDR1 is LGHNA and CDR2 is YSLEER.

This clone was seen once. V usage is TRBV2 and J usage is TRBJ1-4; 8 bases match TRBD1. CDR3 length: 13 amino acids. Germline V gene sequence: CDR1 SNHLY, CDR2 FYNNEI. V lost 5 bases, J lost 8 bases, and 4 bases stayed unmatched. In DNA form, the CDR3 reads TGTGCCAGCAGTTCACAGGGGGAGGAAAAACTGTTTTTT. The encoded protein is CASSSQGEEKLFF.

The V call is TRBV27, the J call TRBJ2-7; no definite D call. Germline loops: CDR1 MNHEY, CDR2 SMNVEV (reference sequence). This CDR3 contains 13 residues. Trimming shortened V by 5 bases and J by 2 bases, and 10 bases separated the two germline ends. CDR3 amino acids: CASSAYIAYEQYF. In DNA form, the CDR3 reads TGTGCCAGCAGTGCCTATATCGCCTACGAGCAGTACTTC.

This sequence joins TRBV5-1 and TRBJ2-7, with D perhaps matching TRBD1 (6 bases). Trimming removed 4 bases from V and 1 base from J, with 18 bases in between. Germline loops: CDR1 SGHRS, CDR2 YFSETQ. The CDR3 runs 16 residues. CDR3 amino acids: CASSPPGTPNSYEQYF. CDR3 in DNA: TGCGCCAGCAGCCCCCCTGGGACACCGAATTCCTACGAGCAGTACTTC.

The gene calls are TRBV10-3 and TRBJ2-7; maybe TRBD2 (6 bases). The V gene lost 2 bases and the J gene lost 6 bases, with 11 bases spanning the gap. The CDR3 contains 13 residues. Germline values: CDR1 ENHRY, CDR2 SYGVKD. DNA for the CDR3: TGTGCCATCAGTGAGGCGACTAGATCCGAGCAGTACTTC. This encodes CAISEATRSEQYF.